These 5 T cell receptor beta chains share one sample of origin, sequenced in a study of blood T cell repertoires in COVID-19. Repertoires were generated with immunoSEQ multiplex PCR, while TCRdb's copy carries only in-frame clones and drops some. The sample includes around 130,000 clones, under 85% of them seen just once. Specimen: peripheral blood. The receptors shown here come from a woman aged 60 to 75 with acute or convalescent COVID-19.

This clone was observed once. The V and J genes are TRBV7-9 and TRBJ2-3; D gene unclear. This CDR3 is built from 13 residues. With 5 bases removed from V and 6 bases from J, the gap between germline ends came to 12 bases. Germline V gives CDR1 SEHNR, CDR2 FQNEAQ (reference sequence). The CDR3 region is CASSHRIADTQYF. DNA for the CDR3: TGTGCCAGCAGCCATCGGATAGCTGATACGCAGTATTTT.

Here the CDR3 reads CAWSPGQGRDYGYTF. The CDR3 nucleotides read TGTGCCTGGTCCCCGGGACAGGGTCGGGACTATGGCTACACCTTC. The V gene is TRBV30, the J gene TRBJ1-2; 9 bases agree with TRBD1. The V gene end was trimmed by 5 bases and the J gene end by 3 bases; junction bases not matched to a gene: 10. The CDR3 loop spans 15 amino acids. Germline CDR1 and CDR2: GTSNPN and SVGIG (reference sequence).

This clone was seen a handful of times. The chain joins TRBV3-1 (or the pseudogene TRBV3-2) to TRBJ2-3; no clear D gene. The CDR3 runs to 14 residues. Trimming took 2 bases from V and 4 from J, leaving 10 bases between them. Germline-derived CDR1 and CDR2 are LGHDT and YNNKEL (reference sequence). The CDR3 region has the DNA TGTGCCAGCAGCCAATCAACAGCCGCAGATACGCAGTATTTT. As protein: CASSQSTAADTQYF.

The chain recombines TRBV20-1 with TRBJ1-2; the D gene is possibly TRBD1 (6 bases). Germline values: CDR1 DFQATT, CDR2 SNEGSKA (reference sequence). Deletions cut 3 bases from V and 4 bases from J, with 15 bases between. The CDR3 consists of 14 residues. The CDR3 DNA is TGCAGTGCTAGTCCGGCGGGGGGGGCCTATGGCTACACCTTC. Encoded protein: CSASPAGGAYGYTF.

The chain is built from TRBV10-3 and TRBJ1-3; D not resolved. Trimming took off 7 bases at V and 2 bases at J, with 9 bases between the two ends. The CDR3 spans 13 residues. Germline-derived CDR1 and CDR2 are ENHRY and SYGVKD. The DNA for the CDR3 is TGTGCCATCATTCCGGAGGCTGGAAACACCATATATTTT. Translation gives CAIIPEAGNTIYF.